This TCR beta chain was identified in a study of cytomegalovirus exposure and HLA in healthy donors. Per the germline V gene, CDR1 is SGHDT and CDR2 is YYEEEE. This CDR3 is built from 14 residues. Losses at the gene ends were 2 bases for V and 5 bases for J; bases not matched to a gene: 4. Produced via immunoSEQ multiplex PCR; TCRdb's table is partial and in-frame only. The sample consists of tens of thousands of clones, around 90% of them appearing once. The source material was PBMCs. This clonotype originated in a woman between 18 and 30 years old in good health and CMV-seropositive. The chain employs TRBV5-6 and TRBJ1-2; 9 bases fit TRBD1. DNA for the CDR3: TGTGCCAGCAGCTTCAGGGACAGGGCATATGGCTACACCTTC. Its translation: CASSFRDRAYGYTF.